Presented here are 18 T cell receptor beta chains from one specimen sequenced in a study of blood T cell repertoires in COVID-19. This table comes from immunoSEQ multiplex PCR, and its TCRdb copy is limited to in-frame clones, with some not included. The table records under 300,000 clones, more than 75% of them present only once. Sequencing was done on a sample of PBMCs or T cells enriched from blood (not recorded which). The receptors were sampled from a woman in her 50s who had recovered from COVID-19.

About this clone itself: Other nucleotide sequences in the sample specify the same CDR3. The chain has TRBV9 and TRBJ1-1, with TRBD1 as a possible D gene (5 bases). The CDR3 is 13 residues long. The V end was cut by 2 bases, the J end by 1 base, with 6 bases between. Germline assignment: CDR1 SGDLS and CDR2 YYNGEE. The CDR3 DNA is TGTGCCAGCAGCGTCCAGGGGAACACTGAAGCTTTCTTT. It specifies CASSVQGNTEAFF.

This sequence joins TRBV27 and TRBJ2-7; possible D gene TRBD2, 6 bases. The CDR3 is 17 residues long. Germline lookup yields CDR1 MNHEY and CDR2 SMNVEV (reference sequence). V dropped 6 bases and J dropped 0 bases, with 21 bases sitting between them. CDR3 nucleotide sequence: TGTGCCAGCAGCCCCAGGCCTCCTAGCGTAAGCTCCTACGAGCAGTACTTC. Translating it yields CASSPRPPSVSSYEQYF.

The chain couples TRBV2 to TRBJ2-7, with a weak D call TRBD2 (5 bases). This CDR3 spans 13 amino acids. V shed 4 bases and J shed 3 bases, with 10 bases lying between them. Per the germline V gene, CDR1 is SNHLY and CDR2 is FYNNEI. For the CDR3, the DNA is TGTGCCAGCAGTGGTGTCGGACTCTACGAGCAGTACTTC. It specifies CASSGVGLYEQYF.

This clone was detected once. The V and J genes are TRBV6-2 or TRBV6-3 and TRBJ2-7; tentatively, D is TRBD1 (5 bases). The germline V gene encodes CDR1 MNHEY and CDR2 SVGEGT. CDR3 length: 13 amino acids. V was shortened by 6 bases and J by 3 bases, with 12 bases between the two germline ends. CDR3 coding DNA: TGTGCCAGCAGGCCTATCGACAGCTACGAGCAGTACTTC. Its protein is CASRPIDSYEQYF.

This clone appeared a single time. The V and J genes are TRBV2 and TRBJ1-4; a weak D match, TRBD1 (5 bases). Germline CDR1 SNHLY, CDR2 FYNNEI. With 6 bases removed from V and 5 bases from J, the gap between germline ends came to 16 bases. The CDR3 contains 15 residues. The CDR3 DNA is TGTGCCAGCAGGAGTAGCCAGGGAACAAATGAAAAACTGTTTTTT. Its protein product is CASRSSQGTNEKLFF.

A word on this clone: A junction boundary mismatches the germline segment, possibly from a read error. The genes are TRBV2 and TRBJ2-7, with 7 nucleotides matching TRBD1. The CDR3 totals 14 residues. The germline gives CDR1 SNHLY, CDR2 FYNNEI. This chain's CDR3 is CASIIEGTVELSDF. The DNA for the CDR3 is TGTGCCAGCATTATAGAAGGGACAGTAGAGTTGAGCGACTTC.

The J gene is TRBJ2-1, the V gene TRBV15; the D gene is possibly TRBD2 (6 bases). This CDR3 has 12 amino acids. Trimming pared 3 bases from V and 9 bases from J, leaving 9 bases between. From germline, CDR1 is LNHNV and CDR2 YYDKDF (reference sequence). Here the CDR3 reads CATSREGGEQFF. The CDR3 coding sequence is TGTGCCACCAGCAGGGAGGGTGGTGAGCAGTTCTTC.

CDR3 coding DNA: TGTGCCAGTAGTTTCTCGGGGAGGGACGGCTACACCTTC. Protein product: CASSFSGRDGYTF. The rearrangement joins TRBV19 to TRBJ1-2; maybe TRBD1 (5 bases). V dropped 5 bases and J dropped 8 bases, with 15 bases sitting between them. The CDR3 is made up of 13 amino acids. The germline gives CDR1 LNHDA, CDR2 SQIVND (reference sequence).

The chain employs TRBV27 and TRBJ2-1, with TRBD1 matching 11 bases. The CDR3 is 16 amino acids. With 4 bases clipped from V and 7 bases from J, the junction kept 9 bases outside the gene matches. From germline, CDR1 is MNHEY and CDR2 SMNVEV (reference sequence). This chain's CDR3 is CASSSRTGGDLNEQFF. Written as DNA, the CDR3 is TGTGCCAGCAGTTCCCGGACAGGGGGCGACCTGAATGAGCAGTTCTTC.

This sequence joins TRBV28 and TRBJ1-5, with D perhaps TRBD1 (5 bases). This CDR3 comprises 14 residues. Germline V lookup: CDR1 MDHEN, CDR2 SYDVKM. V lost 3 bases and J 5 bases, leaving 11 bases between the germline ends. In nucleotides, the CDR3 is TGTGCCAGCAGTTTCGGACAATCTCATCAGCCCCAGCATTTT. It yields the protein CASSFGQSHQPQHF.

The chain couples TRBV5-1 to TRBJ1-2, with TRBD1 as a possible D gene (6 bases). Germline V gene lookup returns CDR1 SGHRS and CDR2 YFSETQ. V dropped 1 base and J dropped 0 bases, with 10 bases sitting between them. This CDR3 comprises 15 residues. The CDR3 DNA follows: TGCGCCAGCAGCTTGTCAGGGGTTGCTAACTATGGCTACACCTTC. Translation: CASSLSGVANYGYTF.

V gene TRBV6-4 combines with J gene TRBJ1-1; no firm D call. From germline, CDR1 is MRHNA and CDR2 SNTAGT. Trimming took off 0 bases at V and 5 bases at J, with 10 bases between the two ends. The CDR3 totals 14 residues. The CDR3 DNA is TGTGCCAGCAGTGACTCTCACAGTAATACTGAAGCTTTCTTT. Its translation: CASSDSHSNTEAFF.

The chain has TRBV7-2 and TRBJ2-2, with D possibly being TRBD1 (6 bases). V was clipped by 5 bases and J by 9 bases, with 13 bases between them. This CDR3 has 13 amino acids. Germline CDR1 SGHTA, CDR2 FQGNSA. The CDR3 DNA sequence: TGTGCCAGCAGCGTCGACAGGATCAGGGAGCTGTTTTTT. This codes for CASSVDRIRELFF.

The chain joins TRBV7-2 to TRBJ1-6; D call uncertain. V gave up 2 bases and J gave up 10 bases, with 9 bases separating them. This CDR3 has 13 amino acids. Per germline, CDR1 SGHTA and CDR2 FQGNSA. The CDR3 DNA reads TGTGCCAGCAGCTTATGGGTCGGGTCACCCCTCCACTTT. Protein product: CASSLWVGSPLHF.

The chain carries TRBV3-1 (or the pseudogene TRBV3-2) and TRBJ2-3; TRBD1 matches at 8 bases. Germline CDR1 is LGHDT and CDR2 is YNNKEL (reference sequence). The J segment lost 5 bases and the V segment lost 5 bases, leaving 12 bases of the junction unmatched. The CDR3 loop spans 16 amino acids. CDR3 coding DNA: TGTGCCAGCAGCAGGCGGGGCGCACAGGGGGTAGATACGCAGTATTTT. Encoded protein: CASSRRGAQGVDTQYF.

A few counts support this clone. In DNA, the CDR3 is TGTGCCAGCAGCTTAGTTTCAGGGGAAGGGATTAACTATGGCTACACCTTC. It encodes CASSLVSGEGINYGYTF. This sequence joins TRBV7-2 and TRBJ1-2; tentatively, D is TRBD1 (6 bases). Trimming took 1 base from V and 1 from J, leaving 16 bases between them. The germline V gene encodes CDR1 SGHTA and CDR2 FQGNSA. The CDR3 loop spans 17 amino acids.

This chain links TRBV7-9 with TRBJ1-2, with D hard to call. The CDR3 totals 13 residues. The germline gives CDR1 SEHNR, CDR2 FQNEAQ (reference sequence). The V end was cut by 5 bases, the J end by 6 bases, with 13 bases between. Written as DNA, the CDR3 is TGTGCCAGCAGCGCTGCGTCCGGGAATGGCTACACCTTC. Amino acids: CASSAASGNGYTF. Based on the CDR3 plus reference TRBV7-9 and TRBJ1-2, the full variable domain is DTGVSQNPRHKITKRGQNVTFRCDPISEHNRLYWYRQTLGQGPEFLTYFQNEAQLEKSRLLSDRFSAERPKGSFSTLEIQRTEQGDSAMYLCASSAASGNGYTFGSGTRLTVV.

A single count supports this clone. An end of the junction does not agree with germline; a read error may underlie this. The chain has TRBV28 and TRBJ1-4, with a possible D match to TRBD1 (5 bases). The germline gives CDR1 MDHEN, CDR2 SYDVKM. This CDR3 comprises 16 residues. The CDR3 nucleotides read TGTGCCAACAGTCTGGGGCGCCGGATTATAGTTGAAAAACTGTTTTTT. Protein product: CANSLGRRIIVEKLFF.